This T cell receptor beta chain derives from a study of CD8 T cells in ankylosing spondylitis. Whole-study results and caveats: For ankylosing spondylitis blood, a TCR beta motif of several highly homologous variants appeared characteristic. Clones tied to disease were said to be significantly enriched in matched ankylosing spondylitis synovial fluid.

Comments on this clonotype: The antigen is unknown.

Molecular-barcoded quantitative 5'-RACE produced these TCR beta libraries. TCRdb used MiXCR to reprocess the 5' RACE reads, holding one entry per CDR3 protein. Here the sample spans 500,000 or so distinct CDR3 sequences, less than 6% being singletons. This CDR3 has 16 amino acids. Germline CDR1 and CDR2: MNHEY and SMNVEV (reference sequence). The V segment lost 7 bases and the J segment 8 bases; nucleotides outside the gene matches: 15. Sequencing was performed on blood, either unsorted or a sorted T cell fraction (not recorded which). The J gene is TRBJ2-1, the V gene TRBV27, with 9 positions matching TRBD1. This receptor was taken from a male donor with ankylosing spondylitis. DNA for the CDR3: TGTGCCAGCATTCGATACGGGACAGGGTCTGCAGATGAGCAGTTCTTC. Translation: CASIRYGTGSADEQFF.